This paragraph reports one T cell receptor (beta chain). Its antigen remains unknown. This record belongs to a study of cytomegalovirus exposure and HLA in healthy donors. General study points: An analysis that was carried out later associated 16,951 TCR beta sequences with HLA alleles at 0.05 false discovery rate. For presence/absence analyses, sequencing depth was assumed to be roughly uniform across donors. A missense variant in DCLRE1C was later tied to TCR beta V- and J-gene trimming.

This PCR relied on a set of 60 Vbeta primers and 13 Jbeta primers. The data were produced by immunoSEQ multiplex PCR, yet TCRdb's version contains in-frame clones alone and is incomplete. In the table there are roughly 190,000 clones, roughly 90% of which are singletons. Germline V lookup: CDR1 MDHEN, CDR2 SYDVKM. V was pared by 7 bases and J by 7 bases, with 14 bases between. CDR3 length equals 14 residues. The receptor was isolated from a boy aged 2 to 10 in good health and CMV-seronegative. V is TRBV28 and J is TRBJ1-6; D may be TRBD1 (5 bases). Sequencing was performed on PBMCs. The CDR3 region is CASKSGGGNSPLHF. The CDR3 DNA follows: TGTGCCAGCAAGTCGGGGGGTGGCAATTCACCCCTCCACTTT.